One and the same sample provided the 16 T cell receptor beta chains below, sequenced in a study of breast tumors, draining lymph nodes, adjacent tissues. Each CDR3 protein is one row after TCRdb ran MiXCR on the multiplex PCR reads. The sample has under 70,000 distinct CDR3 sequences, about 40% seen once. Material: breast tumor tissue. The receptors come from a female donor with breast cancer. Some clones in this sample may be carry-over from other donors' samples.

CDR3 loop: CASGAGTQPQHF. CDR3 sequence (DNA): TGTGCCAGCGGTGCGGGCACTCAGCCCCAGCATTTT. The rearrangement links TRBV25-1 to TRBJ1-5; D remains ambiguous. Germline loops: CDR1 MGHDK, CDR2 SYGVNS. V shed 8 bases and J shed 6 bases, with 11 bases lying between them. The length of the CDR3 is 12 residues.

As for this clonotype: A junction end diverges from the germline sequence, so it may reflect a read error. V is TRBV20-1 and J is TRBJ2-5; D is undetermined. This CDR3 spans 11 amino acids. Germline V CDR1 and CDR2: DFQATT, SNEGSKA (reference sequence). The CDR3 DNA is TGCAGTGCTAGAGTCGGAGAGACCCAGTCCTTC. Translation: CSARVGETQSF.

In its sample, this clonotype was seen many times. The chain carries TRBV6-5 and TRBJ2-2; maybe TRBD1 (5 bases). Germline loops: CDR1 MNHEY, CDR2 SVGAGI. V lost 5 bases to trimming and J lost 8 bases, with 15 bases between them. The CDR3 consists of 14 residues. The CDR3 DNA is TGTGCCAGCAGTCCGGTTAGGGGTAGAGGGGAGCTGTTTTTT. Its protein is CASSPVRGRGELFF.

This clonotype was seen at least ten times. The chain is built from TRBV11-3 and TRBJ1-2; 10 bases agree with TRBD1. The CDR3 totals 14 residues. Germline CDR1 and CDR2: SGHNT and YENEEA. J lost 2 bases, V lost 3 bases, and 0 bases had no gene match. The DNA for the CDR3 is TGTGCCAGCAGCTTGGGACAGGGGAACTATGGCTACACCTTC. It is translated as CASSLGQGNYGYTF. The entire variable domain, with the rest obtained from reference TRBV11-3 and TRBJ1-2, is as follows: EAGVVQSPRYKIIEKKQPVAFWCNPISGHNTLYWYLQNLGQGPELLIRYENEEAVDDSQLPKDRFSAERLKGVDSTLKIQPAELGDSAVYLCASSLGQGNYGYTFGSGTRLTVV.

Points on this clonotype: Germline and junction disagree at one end, which may indicate a read error. The rearrangement links TRBV25-1 to TRBJ2-3; 9 nucleotides align to TRBD2. The length of the CDR3 is 16 residues. The germline gives CDR1 MGHDK, CDR2 SYGVNS. The CDR3 DNA sequence: TGTGCCAGCGGTGAATCTCGGGCGGGAGGGACAGATACGCGGTATTTT. Protein: CASGESRAGGTDTRYF.

The sample holds many counts of this clonotype. The chain employs TRBV2 and TRBJ2-3; the D is unclear. The CDR3 spans 15 residues. Per the germline V gene, CDR1 is SNHLY and CDR2 is FYNNEI. V lost 1 base, J lost 3 bases, and 11 bases lay in between. Here the CDR3 DNA reads TGTGCCAGCAGTGAAGAGGGCGTTGGGACAGATACGCAGTATTTT. Translation gives CASSEEGVGTDTQYF.

This clonotype was recorded at least ten times. One junction end does not reproduce the germline sequence, and a read error may be involved. J is TRBJ2-1 and V is TRBV25-1; the D is unclear. This CDR3 spans 12 amino acids. Looked up from germline, CDR1 is MGHDK and CDR2 is SYGVNS. The CDR3 DNA reads as TGTGCCAGCAGTGAATTGGCCAATGAGCAGCTCTTC. Residues: CASSELANEQLF.

CDR3 DNA sequence: TGTGCCACCAGTGATGCGGCGGGGATCACAGATACGCAGTATTTT. It specifies CATSDAAGITDTQYF. The gene calls are TRBV24-1 and TRBJ2-3, with D possibly TRBD2 on 6 matching bases. Trimming left V 3 bases short and J 2 bases short, with 11 bases between. The CDR3 is 15 residues long. Germline V gives CDR1 KGHDR, CDR2 SFDVKD.

This clonotype occurred many times. This chain uses TRBV6-4 with TRBJ2-3; D call uncertain. V shed 0 bases and J shed 5 bases, with 3 bases lying between them. Germline-derived CDR1 and CDR2 are MRHNA and SNTAGT. The CDR3 totals 12 residues. CDR3 sequence: CASSDSGDTQYF. CDR3 coding DNA: TGTGCCAGCAGTGACTCGGGAGATACGCAGTATTTT.

With respect to this clonotype: It is unclear where the CDR3 begins or ends on the DNA, so no DNA is shown, and the CDR3 is as TCRdb lists it. This chain connects TRBV11-1 to TRBJ2-5; whether TRBD2, the table's D call, matches the DNA was not checked. The germline V gene encodes CDR1 SGHAT and CDR2 FQDESV (reference sequence). Counting both end residues, the CDR3 totals 21 amino acids. CDR3 in amino acids: CASSLYICSASDSSNPETQYF.

This clonotype was picked up many times. V gene TRBV5-6 combines with J gene TRBJ1-2; TRBD1 agrees at 7 bases. Germline CDR1 SGHDT, CDR2 YYEEEE. Trimming at V came to 3 bases and at J to 4 bases, leaving 6 bases not matched to a gene. This CDR3 contains 14 residues. CDR3 DNA: TGTGCCAGCAGCTCCCGGACAGGCCTCTATGGCTACACCTTC. Translation gives CASSSRTGLYGYTF. The full variable domain, rest sourced from reference TRBV5-6 and TRBJ1-2, is DAGVTQSPTHLIKTRGQQVTLRCSPKSGHDTVSWYQQALGQGPQFIFQYYEEEERQRGNFPDRFSGHQFPNYSSELNVNALLLGDSALYLCASSSRTGLYGYTFGSGTRLTVV.

This clonotype was observed at least ten times. This chain uses TRBV6-5 with TRBJ1-2; 8 nucleotides align to TRBD1. The CDR3 runs to 13 residues. Losses at the gene ends were 6 bases for V and 8 bases for J; bases not matched to a gene: 8. Germline V gene data show CDR1 as MNHEY and CDR2 as SVGAGI. The CDR3 loop reads CASSTTGVGGYTF. CDR3 nucleotide sequence: TGTGCCAGCAGCACGACAGGGGTCGGGGGCTACACCTTC.

This clonotype has at least ten counts. The chain uses TRBV6-2 or TRBV6-3 and TRBJ1-5, with D unclear. V lost 5 bases and J lost 6, with 11 bases in between. The germline V gene has CDR1 MNHEY and CDR2 SVGEGT. The CDR3 extends over 13 amino acids. CDR3 amino acids: CASSDRWGQPQHF. For the CDR3, the DNA is TGTGCCAGCAGTGACCGCTGGGGTCAGCCCCAGCATTTT.

The genes are TRBV5-1 and TRBJ2-7, with D maybe TRBD1 (5 bases). Germline loops: CDR1 SGHRS, CDR2 YFSETQ. The V and J ends lost 0 bases and 0 bases respectively, with 13 bases between them. CDR3 length: 16 amino acids. The CDR3 loop reads CASSLELGENSYEQYF. CDR3 in DNA: TGCGCCAGCAGCTTGGAGTTAGGGGAAAACTCCTACGAGCAGTACTTC.

Points on this clonotype: A much larger clone is a single base away; this may be a read error. This chain links TRBV20-1 with TRBJ2-7; 8 positions agree with TRBD1. CDR3 length: 14 residues. Germline trimming cut 4 bases from V and 6 bases from J; bases unmatched to any gene: 11. Germline V gives CDR1 DFQATT, CDR2 SNEGSKA (reference sequence). The CDR3 coding sequence is TGCAGTGCTAAAGACAGGGGCCTTACCTCCGAGCAGTACTTC. Its protein product is CSAKDRGLTSEQYF.

This clonotype came up once. One end of the junction varies from germline; a read error may be responsible. The gene calls are TRBV6-1 and TRBJ2-7; 9 bases align to TRBD1. Germline V gene data show CDR1 as MNHNS and CDR2 as SASEGT. There are 14 residues in the CDR3. The CDR3 DNA reads as TGCGCCAGCAGAGGACAGGGGAAATACTACGAGCAGTACTTC. Protein product: CASRGQGKYYEQYF.